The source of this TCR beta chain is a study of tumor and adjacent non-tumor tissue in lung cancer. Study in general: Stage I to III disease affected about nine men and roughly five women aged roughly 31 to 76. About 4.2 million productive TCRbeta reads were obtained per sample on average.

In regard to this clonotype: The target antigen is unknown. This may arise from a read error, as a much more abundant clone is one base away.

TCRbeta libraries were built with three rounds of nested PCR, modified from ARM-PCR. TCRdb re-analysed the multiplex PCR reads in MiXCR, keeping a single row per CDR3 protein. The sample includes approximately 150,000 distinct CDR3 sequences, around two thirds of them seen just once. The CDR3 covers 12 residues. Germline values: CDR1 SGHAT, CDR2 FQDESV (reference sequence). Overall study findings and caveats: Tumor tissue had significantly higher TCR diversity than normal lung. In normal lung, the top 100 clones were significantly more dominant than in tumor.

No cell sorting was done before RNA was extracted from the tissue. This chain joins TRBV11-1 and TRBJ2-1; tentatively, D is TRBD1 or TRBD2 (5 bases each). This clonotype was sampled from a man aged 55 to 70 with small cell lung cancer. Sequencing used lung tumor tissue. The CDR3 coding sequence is TGTACCAGCAGCTGGGACGCCAACGAGCAGTTCTTC. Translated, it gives CTSSWDANEQFF.